This T cell receptor beta chain originates from a study of human T cells and chemical hapten exposure. Authors' analysis steps: Samples had a median of around 91,000 TCRs, ranging roughly 20,000 to 690,600. TCRdb reprocessed the RACE reads with MiXCR, giving one entry per CDR3 protein. The V and J calls shown here were made by TCRdb, not taken from the authors' results. The sample contains fewer than 85,000 distinct CDR3 sequences, about 9.9% of which appear only once. Time point noted: patch test 2, 6 weeks after DPC sensitization. Stated treatment: therapeutic diphenylcyclopropenone sensitization with weekly scalp DPC. Those who donated were patients with alopecia, 18 to 70 years of age, and suitable for DPC. There are a few counts of this clonotype. The sequenced sample was whole blood, obtained in connection with sensitization to the hapten diphenylcyclopropenone (DPC). This clonotype was obtained from a man between 18 and 35 years old with alopecia areata. Some clones in this sample may be carry-over from other donors' samples.

The CDR3, as DNA: TGCAGTGCTAGAGATCCAGGGGTCAATGAGCAGTTCTTC. This encodes CSARDPGVNEQFF. This sequence joins TRBV20-1 and TRBJ2-1, with D possibly matching TRBD1 (6 bases). The CDR3 sequence is 13 residues long. From germline, CDR1 is DFQATT and CDR2 SNEGSKA (reference sequence). Deletions cut 0 bases from V and 6 bases from J, with 9 bases between.